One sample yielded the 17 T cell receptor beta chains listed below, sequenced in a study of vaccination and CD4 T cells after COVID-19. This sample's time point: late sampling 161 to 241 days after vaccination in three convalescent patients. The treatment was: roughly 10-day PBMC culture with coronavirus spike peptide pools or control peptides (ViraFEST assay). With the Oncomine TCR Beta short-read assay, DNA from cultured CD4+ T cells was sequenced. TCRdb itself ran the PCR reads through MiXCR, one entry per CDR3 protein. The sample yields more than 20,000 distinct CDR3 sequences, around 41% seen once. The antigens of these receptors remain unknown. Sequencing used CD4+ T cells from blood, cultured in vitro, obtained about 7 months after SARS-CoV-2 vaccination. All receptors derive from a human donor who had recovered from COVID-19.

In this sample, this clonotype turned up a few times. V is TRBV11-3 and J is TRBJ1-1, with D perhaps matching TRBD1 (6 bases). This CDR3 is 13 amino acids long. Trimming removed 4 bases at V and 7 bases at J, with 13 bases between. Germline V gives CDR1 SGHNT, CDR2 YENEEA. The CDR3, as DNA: TGTGCCAGCAGCTCATCGGACAGCCATGAAGCTTTCTTT. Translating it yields CASSSSDSHEAFF.

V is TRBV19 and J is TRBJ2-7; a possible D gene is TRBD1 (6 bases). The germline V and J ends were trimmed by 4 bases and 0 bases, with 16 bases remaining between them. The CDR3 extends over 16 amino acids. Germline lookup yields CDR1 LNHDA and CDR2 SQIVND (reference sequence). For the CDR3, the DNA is TGTGCCAGTAGTACCCAACCGACAGGCTACTCCTACGAGCAGTACTTC. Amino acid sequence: CASSTQPTGYSYEQYF. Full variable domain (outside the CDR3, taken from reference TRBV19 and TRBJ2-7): DGGITQSPKYLFRKEGQNVTLSCEQNLNHDAMYWYRQDPGQGLRLIYYSQIVNDFQKGDIAEGYSVSREKKESFPLTVTSAQKNPTAFYLCASSTQPTGYSYEQYFGPGTRLTVT.

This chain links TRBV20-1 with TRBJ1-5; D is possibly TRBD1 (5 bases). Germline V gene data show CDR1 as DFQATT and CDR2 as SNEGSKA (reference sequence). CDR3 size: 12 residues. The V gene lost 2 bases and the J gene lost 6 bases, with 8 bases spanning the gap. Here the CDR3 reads CSARIQGQPQHF. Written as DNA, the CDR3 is TGCAGTGCTAGAATTCAGGGTCAGCCCCAGCATTTT.

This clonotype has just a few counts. This chain's CDR3 is CASSLVETGELFF. CDR3 nucleotides: TGTGCCAGCAGCTTAGTCGAAACCGGGGAGCTGTTTTTT. This chain links TRBV7-9 with TRBJ2-2; D call uncertain. Germline CDR1 is SEHNR and CDR2 is FQNEAQ (reference sequence). The CDR3 covers 13 residues. The germline V and J ends were trimmed by 1 base and 5 bases, with 5 bases remaining between them.

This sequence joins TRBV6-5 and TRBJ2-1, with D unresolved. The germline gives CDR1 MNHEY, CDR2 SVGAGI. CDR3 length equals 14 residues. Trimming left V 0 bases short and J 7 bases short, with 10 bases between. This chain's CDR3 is CASSYSVTRNEQFF. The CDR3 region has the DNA TGTGCCAGCAGTTACTCGGTCACAAGGAATGAGCAGTTCTTC.

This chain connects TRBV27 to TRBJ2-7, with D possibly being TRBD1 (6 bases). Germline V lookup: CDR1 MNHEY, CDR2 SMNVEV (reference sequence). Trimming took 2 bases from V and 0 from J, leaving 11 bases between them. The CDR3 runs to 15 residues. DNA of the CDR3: TGTGCCAGCAGTTTAGGACAGAAGAGCTCCTACGAGCAGTACTTC. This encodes CASSLGQKSSYEQYF.

CDR3: CASSLHLGQGNEQFF. The CDR3 DNA follows: TGTGCCAGCAGCTTACATTTGGGACAGGGCAATGAGCAGTTCTTC. The rearrangement uses TRBV7-6 and TRBJ2-1, with TRBD1 matching over 9 bases. J gave up 6 bases and V 2 bases, and 5 bases lay outside the gene matches. The V gene's germline CDR1 is SGHVS and CDR2 FNYEAQ. This CDR3 contains 15 residues.

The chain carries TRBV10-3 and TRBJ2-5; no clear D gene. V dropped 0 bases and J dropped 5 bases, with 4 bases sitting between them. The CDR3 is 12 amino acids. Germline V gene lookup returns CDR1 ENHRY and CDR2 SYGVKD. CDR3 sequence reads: CAISESKETQYF. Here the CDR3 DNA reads TGTGCCATCAGTGAGTCGAAGGAGACCCAGTACTTC.

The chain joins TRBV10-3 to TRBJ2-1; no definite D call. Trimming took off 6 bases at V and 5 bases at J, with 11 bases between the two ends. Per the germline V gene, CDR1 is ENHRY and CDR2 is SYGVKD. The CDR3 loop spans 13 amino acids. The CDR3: CAIRDGRNNEQFF. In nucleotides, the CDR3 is TGTGCCATCAGGGACGGACGGAACAATGAGCAGTTCTTC.

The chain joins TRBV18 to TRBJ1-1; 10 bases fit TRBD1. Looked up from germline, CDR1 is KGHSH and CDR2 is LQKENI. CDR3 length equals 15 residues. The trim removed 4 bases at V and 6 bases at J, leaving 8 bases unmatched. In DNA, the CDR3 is TGTGCCAGCTCACTCTCGGGACAGGGGATAGCTGAAGCTTTCTTT. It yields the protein CASSLSGQGIAEAFF.

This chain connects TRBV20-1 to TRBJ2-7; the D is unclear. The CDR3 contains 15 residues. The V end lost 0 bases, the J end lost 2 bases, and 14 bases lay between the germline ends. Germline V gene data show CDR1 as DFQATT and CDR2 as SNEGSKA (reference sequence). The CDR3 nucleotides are TGCAGTGCTAGAGAGTCGATCCAGAGAACCTACGAGCAGTACTTC. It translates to CSARESIQRTYEQYF.

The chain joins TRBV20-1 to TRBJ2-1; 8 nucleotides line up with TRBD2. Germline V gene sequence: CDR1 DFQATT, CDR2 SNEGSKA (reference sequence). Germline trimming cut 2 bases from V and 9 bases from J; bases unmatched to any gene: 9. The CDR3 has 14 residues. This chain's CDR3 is CSARREGRSGEQFF. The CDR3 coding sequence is TGCAGTGCTAGACGGGAGGGCCGTAGTGGTGAGCAGTTCTTC.

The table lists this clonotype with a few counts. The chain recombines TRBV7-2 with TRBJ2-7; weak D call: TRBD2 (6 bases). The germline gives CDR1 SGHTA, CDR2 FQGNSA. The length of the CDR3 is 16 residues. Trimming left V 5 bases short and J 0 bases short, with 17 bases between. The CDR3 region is CASSQRPSANSYEQYF. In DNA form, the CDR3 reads TGTGCCAGCAGCCAAAGGCCTAGCGCTAACTCCTACGAGCAGTACTTC.

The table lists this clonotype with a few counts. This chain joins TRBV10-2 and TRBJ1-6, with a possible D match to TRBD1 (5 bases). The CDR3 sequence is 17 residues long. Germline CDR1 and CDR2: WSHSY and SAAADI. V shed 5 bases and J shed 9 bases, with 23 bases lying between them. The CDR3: CASSLTIGHDVGSPLHF. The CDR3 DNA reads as TGCGCCAGCAGTCTTACGATAGGACACGACGTTGGTTCACCCCTCCACTTT.

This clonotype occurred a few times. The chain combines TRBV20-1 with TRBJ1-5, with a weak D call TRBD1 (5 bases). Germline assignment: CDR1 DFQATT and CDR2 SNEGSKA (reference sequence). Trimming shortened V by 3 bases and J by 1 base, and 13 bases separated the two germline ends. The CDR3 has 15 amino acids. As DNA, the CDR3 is TGCAGTGCTAGTCCATCGCAGGGAAGCAATCAGCCCCAGCATTTT. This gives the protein CSASPSQGSNQPQHF.

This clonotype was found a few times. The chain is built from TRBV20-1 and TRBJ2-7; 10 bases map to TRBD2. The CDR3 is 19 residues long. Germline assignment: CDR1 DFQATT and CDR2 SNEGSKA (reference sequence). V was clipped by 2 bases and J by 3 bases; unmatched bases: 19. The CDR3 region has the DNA TGCAGTGCTAGAAACCACCCCAATCTTCTAGCGGGAGAGTTCTACGAGCAGTACTTC. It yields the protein CSARNHPNLLAGEFYEQYF.

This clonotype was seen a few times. The CDR3 loop reads CASSVGGQFYEQYF. CDR3 nucleotides: TGTGCCAGCAGTGTGGGGGGACAGTTCTACGAGCAGTACTTC. The chain combines TRBV6-1 with TRBJ2-7; tentatively, D is TRBD1 (7 bases). The CDR3 loop spans 14 amino acids. V was cut by 4 bases and J by 3 bases, with 13 bases left in between. Looked up from germline, CDR1 is MNHNS and CDR2 is SASEGT.